The rows below give T cell receptor beta chains drawn from one sample of a study of T cells in Graves' hyperthyroidism and ophthalmopathy. TCRdb reprocessed the multiplex PCR reads with MiXCR, giving one entry per CDR3 protein. The table shows approximately 690,000 distinct CDR3 sequences, with around 15% occurring only once. The sequencing input was blood. The receptor source for this set is a woman aged 45-65 years with Graves' ophthalmopathy. Both conserved end residues are part of each CDR3. A D gene is named only where the DNA matches it firmly. Expanded clones get a size class; other rows say once, few or many, or leave the size out.

clone size,V gene,D gene,J gene,CDR3 DNA,CDR3 protein
few,TRBV12-3/TRBV12-4,NA,TRBJ1-3,TGTGCCAGCAGTTCCCTCACCCTCACCGCAGGGGACTCTGGAAACACCATATATTTT,CASSSLTLTAGDSGNTIYF
many,TRBV5-8,TRBD1,TRBJ1-1,TGTGCCAGCAGCCCGGAGGGGGCGCGAACTGAAGCTTTCTTT,CASSPEGARTEAFF
NA,TRBV5-1,NA,TRBJ2-3,TGCGCCAGCAGCTTGGCCGTAGGGTCCGATACGCAGTATTTT,CASSLAVGSDTQYF
few,TRBV20-1,TRBD1,TRBJ2-7,TGCAGTGCTAGCGGGACAGGGTACGAGCAGTACTTC,CSASGTGYEQYF
many,TRBV28,TRBD1,TRBJ1-5,TGTGCCAGCAGGACAGGGGCCCTCAATCAGCCCCAGCATTTT,CASRTGALNQPQHF
many,TRBV6-5,NA,TRBJ1-1,TGTGCCAGCAGTTACTCGCCAGGGCGCGGGGCTGAAGCTTTCTTT,CASSYSPGRGAEAFF
many,TRBV30,NA,TRBJ1-2,TGTGCCTCGAAAAAGAGCATAATGACCTTC,CASKKSIMTF
NA,TRBV5-1,TRBD1,TRBJ1-1,TGTGCCAGCAGCTTGAGGGCAGGGGGGTACACTGAAGCTTTCTTT,CASSLRAGGYTEAFF
NA,TRBV4-3,TRBD2,TRBJ2-7,TGCGCCAGCAAGTTCAAGCGGGAGGGCCGTTACGAGCAGTACTTC,CASKFKREGRYEQYF
many,TRBV12-5,NA,TRBJ2-7,TGTGCTAGTGGTTCTCGACAGTTCGAGCAGTACTTC,CASGSRQFEQYF
many,TRBV20-1,NA,TRBJ2-7,TGCAGTGCTAAGGTGGGGTTCGAGCAGTACTTC,CSAKVGFEQYF
many,TRBV10-3,TRBD2,TRBJ2-2,TGTGCCATCAGGACAGGAGCGGGAGGACCGAACACCGGGGAGCTGTTTTTT,CAIRTGAGGPNTGELFF
many,TRBV6-5,NA,TRBJ2-2,TGTGCCAGCAGTTACAGCGTCGGGACCGGGGAGCTGTTTTTT,CASSYSVGTGELFF
many,TRBV13,TRBD1,TRBJ1-2,TGTGCCAGCAGCTTCGGGACAGGCACTAACTATGGCTACACCTTC,CASSFGTGTNYGYTF
many,TRBV7-2,TRBD2,TRBJ2-7,TGTGCCAGCGTGGTAACTAGCGCCTCCTACGAGCAGTACTTC,CASVVTSASYEQYF
few,TRBV19,NA,TRBJ1-2,TGTGCCGTAACAGCGGACCCCCTGGCTTTGGGAGATGGCTACACCTTC,CAVTADPLALGDGYTF
NA,TRBV12-3/TRBV12-4,TRBD1,TRBJ2-3,TGTGCCAGCAGTCCCCGACAGGGGAAGATCGATACGCAGTATTTT,CASSPRQGKIDTQYF
NA,TRBV28,NA,TRBJ1-2,TGTGCCAGCAGTAAATGGGGGGGAAATGGCTACACCTTC,CASSKWGGNGYTF
many,TRBV30,NA,TRBJ2-1,TGTGCCTGGAGTGTATGGGGGCAGGGGACCGGGGAGCAGTTCTTC,CAWSVWGQGTGEQFF
few,TRBV11-3,TRBD1,TRBJ1-5,TGTGCCAGCGGCTTAGTCCTACAGGGGAAGGATAGCAATCAGCCCCAGCATTTT,CASGLVLQGKDSNQPQHF
NA,TRBV19,TRBD2,TRBJ2-2,TGTGCCAGTAGTCTCCTAGCGGGAGCCTTCGGGGAGCTGTTTTTT,CASSLLAGAFGELFF
NA,TRBV27,NA,TRBJ1-2,TGTGCCAGCATGGGCGGGGTTAACTATGGCTACACCTTC,CASMGGVNYGYTF
NA,TRBV14,TRBD1,TRBJ2-7,TGTGCCAGCAGCCAAGGGGCAGGGGGCCTTTACGAGCAGTACTTC,CASSQGAGGLYEQYF
many,TRBV5-1,NA,TRBJ1-1,TGCGCCAGCAGCTTGTTACAGGGATTTGGAACTTTCTTT,CASSLLQGFGTFF
many,TRBV4-3,NA,TRBJ2-2,TGCGCCAGCAGCCAAGATAGGGCCACCGGGGAGCTGTTTTTT,CASSQDRATGELFF
many,TRBV7-9,NA,TRBJ1-2,TGTGCCAGCAGCCCGGACCCGGCGAACTATGGCTACACCTTC,CASSPDPANYGYTF
few,TRBV12-3/TRBV12-4,NA,TRBJ1-2,TGTGCCAGCAGTTTTTCCGTAGGGAGGAATGGCTACACCTTC,CASSFSVGRNGYTF
many,TRBV18,TRBD1,TRBJ2-1,TGTGCCAGCTCATCGGGACAGAGGGAGCAGTTCTTC,CASSSGQREQFF
NA,TRBV10-3,TRBD2,TRBJ2-1,TGTGCCATCATTAGACTAGCGGGAGAATCCTACAATGAGCAGTTCTTC,CAIIRLAGESYNEQFF
many,TRBV6-2/TRBV6-3,TRBD1,TRBJ2-1,TGTGCCAGCAGCAGGGACAGGGCCACCTACAATGAGCAGTTCTTC,CASSRDRATYNEQFF
many,TRBV7-9,NA,TRBJ2-1,TGTGCCAGCAGCTTAGGGGGTGGTATTTACAATGAGCAGTTCTTC,CASSLGGGIYNEQFF
NA,TRBV4-3,TRBD1,TRBJ2-2,TGCGCCAGCAGCCCAAGTAACCCGGGACAGAATTCGAACACCGGGGAGCTGTTTTTT,CASSPSNPGQNSNTGELFF
many,TRBV7-9,NA,TRBJ2-7,TGTGCCAGCAGCCCGGGGAGAGAGGTCTACGAGCAGTACTTC,CASSPGREVYEQYF
many,TRBV29-1,NA,TRBJ2-5,TGCAGCGTTGAATCGGATAGACAAGAGACCCAGTACTTC,CSVESDRQETQYF
NA,TRBV5-1,NA,TRBJ2-7,TGCGCCAGCAGCTTGGAGAGTTGGGTCGCCTACGAGCAGTACTTC,CASSLESWVAYEQYF
NA,TRBV28,NA,TRBJ2-4,TGTGCCAGCAGTCATACTGCCTTTCAGTACTTC,CASSHTAFQYF
many,TRBV2,TRBD2,TRBJ2-1,TGTGCCAGCAGTGAAGTGTTAGCGGGAGCTGTTGAGCAGTTCTTC,CASSEVLAGAVEQFF
many,TRBV12-3/TRBV12-4,NA,TRBJ2-1,TGTGCCAGCAGTTTGCAAGTTGACGGTGAGCAGTTCTTC,CASSLQVDGEQFF
few,TRBV6-6,TRBD2,TRBJ2-2,TGTGCCAGCAGTTACTCTTTTCGGAGCGGGAGCGGCACCGGGGAGCTGTTTTTT,CASSYSFRSGSGTGELFF
many,TRBV11-2,TRBD1,TRBJ1-2,TGTGCCAGCAGCTTACTCCGGACGGGACAGAGGCGAATCGGCTACACCTTC,CASSLLRTGQRRIGYTF
NA,TRBV9,TRBD1,TRBJ1-2,TGTGCCAGCAGCGGGACAGGGGGAATTTATGGCTACACCTTC,CASSGTGGIYGYTF
many,TRBV11-3,TRBD2,TRBJ2-1,TGTGCCAGCAGCCCTCCGGGACTAGAGGGGAATGAGCAGTTCTTC,CASSPPGLEGNEQFF
NA,TRBV20-1,NA,TRBJ1-2,TGCAGTGCTAGTGGGCAGATTGACTATGGCTACACCTTC,CSASGQIDYGYTF
NA,TRBV27,NA,TRBJ2-2,TGTGCCAGCAAGAGGGACCATAACACCGGGGGGCTGTTTTTT,CASKRDHNTGGLFF
NA,TRBV5-4,NA,TRBJ2-2,TGTGCCAGCAAGACCGCGGGCGAGACCGGGGAGCTGTTTTTT,CASKTAGETGELFF
NA,TRBV11-2,TRBD2,TRBJ2-3,TGTGCCAGCAGCTTGAGGACTAGCGCTACCACAGATACGCAGTATTTT,CASSLRTSATTDTQYF
many,TRBV4-3,NA,TRBJ2-1,TGCGCCAGCAGCCAAGAGTTCAGGGTGAGGGATGAGCAGTTCTTC,CASSQEFRVRDEQFF
many,TRBV18,NA,TRBJ2-1,TGTGCCAGCTCACACAGACAGACACTATACAATGAGCAGTTCTTC,CASSHRQTLYNEQFF
many,TRBV7-2,NA,TRBJ2-1,TGTGCCAGCAGCCGCCCTTTTAGGAGCTCCTACAATGAGCAGTTCTTC,CASSRPFRSSYNEQFF
many,TRBV20-1,TRBD1,TRBJ2-1,TGCAGTGCCCCGAAGACAGGGGACAAATACAATGAGCAGTTCTTC,CSAPKTGDKYNEQFF
NA,TRBV24-1,TRBD2,TRBJ2-7,TGTGCCACCAGTGAGAGTCTTGGGACTAGCGCAACCTACGAGCAGTACTTC,CATSESLGTSATYEQYF
few,TRBV3-2,NA,TRBJ2-1,TGTGCCAGCAGCCAAGCCCGACAGGGTGCCCGCAATGAGCAGTTCTTC,CASSQARQGARNEQFF
NA,TRBV19,NA,TRBJ2-1,TGTGCCAGTAGTGCCAATGACTGGGAAAGCTCCTACAATGAGCAGTTCTTC,CASSANDWESSYNEQFF
many,TRBV27,NA,TRBJ2-3,TGTGCCAGCAACAAACAGGGTACAGATACGCAGTATTTT,CASNKQGTDTQYF
NA,TRBV6-2/TRBV6-3,NA,TRBJ2-7,TGTGCCAGCAGCCCGATTACGCGAGCCGCCCCCTACGAGCAGTACTTC,CASSPITRAAPYEQYF